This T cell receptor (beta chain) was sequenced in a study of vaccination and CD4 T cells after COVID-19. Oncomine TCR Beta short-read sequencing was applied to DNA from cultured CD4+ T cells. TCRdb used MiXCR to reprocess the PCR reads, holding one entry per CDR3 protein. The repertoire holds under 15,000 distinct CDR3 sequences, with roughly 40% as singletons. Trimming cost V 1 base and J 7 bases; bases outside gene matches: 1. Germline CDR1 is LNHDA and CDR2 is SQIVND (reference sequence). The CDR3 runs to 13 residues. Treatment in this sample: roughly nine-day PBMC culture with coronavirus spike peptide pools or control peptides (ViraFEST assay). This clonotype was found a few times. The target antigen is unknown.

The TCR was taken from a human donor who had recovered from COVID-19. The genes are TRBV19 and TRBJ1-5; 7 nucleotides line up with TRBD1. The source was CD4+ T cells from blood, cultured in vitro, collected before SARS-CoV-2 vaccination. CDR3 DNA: TGTGCCAGTAGTATAGGGGACAGCCAGCCCCAGCATTTT. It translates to CASSIGDSQPQHF.